What follows is one T cell receptor (beta chain) and its context. The antigen is not known. The data were obtained in a study of cytomegalovirus exposure and HLA in healthy donors. Turning to the study itself: Samples from HLA-typed donors yielded approximately 80 million unique TCRs in an early data release. Findings and limits, study-wide: A list of 150 or so TCR beta chains associated with cytomegalovirus was given. An analysis done earlier found most TCR beta V segments productive about 87% or about 30% of the time. According to a later analysis, most TCR beta chains associated with CMV appeared HLA-restricted.

With 5 bases removed from V and 0 bases from J, the gap between germline ends came to 11 bases. The germline V gene encodes CDR1 SNHLY and CDR2 FYNNEI. The CDR3 is made up of 15 amino acids. 13 Jbeta primers and 60 Vbeta primers were used for the PCR. Sequencing used immunoSEQ multiplex PCR; TCRdb keeps in-frame clones, though not all of them. In the table there are fewer than 250,000 clones, approximately 86% of which are singletons. The material sequenced was PBMCs. The gene calls are TRBV2 and TRBJ1-3; D is ambiguous. The clonotype originates from a woman between 18 and 29 years old in good health and CMV-seronegative. The CDR3 DNA reads TGTGCCAGCAGTTTAGACGGGAGCTCTGGAAACACCATATATTTT. This sequence encodes CASSLDGSSGNTIYF.